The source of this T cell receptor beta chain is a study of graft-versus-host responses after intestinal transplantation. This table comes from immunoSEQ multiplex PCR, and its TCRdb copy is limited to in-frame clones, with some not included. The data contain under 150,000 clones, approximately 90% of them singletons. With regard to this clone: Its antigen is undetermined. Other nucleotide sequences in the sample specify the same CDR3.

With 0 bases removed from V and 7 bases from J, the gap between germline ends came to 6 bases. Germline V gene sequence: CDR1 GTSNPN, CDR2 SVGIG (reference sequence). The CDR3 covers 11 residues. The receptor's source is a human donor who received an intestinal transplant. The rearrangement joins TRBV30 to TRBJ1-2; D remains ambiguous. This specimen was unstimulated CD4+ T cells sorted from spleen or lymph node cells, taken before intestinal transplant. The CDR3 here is CAWSVLGGYTF. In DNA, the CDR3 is TGTGCCTGGAGTGTACTAGGTGGCTACACCTTC.